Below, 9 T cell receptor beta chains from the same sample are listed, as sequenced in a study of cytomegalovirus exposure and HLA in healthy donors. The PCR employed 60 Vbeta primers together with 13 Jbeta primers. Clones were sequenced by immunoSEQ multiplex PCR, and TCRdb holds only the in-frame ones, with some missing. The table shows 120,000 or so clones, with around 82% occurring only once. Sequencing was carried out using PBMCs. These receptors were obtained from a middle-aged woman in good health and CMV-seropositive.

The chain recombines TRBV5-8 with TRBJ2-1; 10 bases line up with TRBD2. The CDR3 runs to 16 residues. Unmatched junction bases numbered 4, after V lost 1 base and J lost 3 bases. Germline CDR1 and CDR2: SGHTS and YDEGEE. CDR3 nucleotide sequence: TGTGCCAGCAGCTTGTTGACTAGCGGGCGCTACAATGAGCAGTTCTTC. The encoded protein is CASSLLTSGRYNEQFF. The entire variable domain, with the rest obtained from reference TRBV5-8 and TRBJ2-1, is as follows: EAGVTQSPTHLIKTRGQQATLRCSPISGHTSVYWYQQALGLGLQFLLWYDEGEERNRGNFPPRFSGRQFPNYSSELNVNALELEDSALYLCASSLLTSGRYNEQFFGPGTRLTVL.

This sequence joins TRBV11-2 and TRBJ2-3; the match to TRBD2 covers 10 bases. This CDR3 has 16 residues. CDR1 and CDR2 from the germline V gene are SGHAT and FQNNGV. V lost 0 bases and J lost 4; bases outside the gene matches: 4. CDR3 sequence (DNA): TGTGCCAGCAGCTTAGAAGCGGGAGGGTGGGCAGATACGCAGTATTTT. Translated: CASSLEAGGWADTQYF.

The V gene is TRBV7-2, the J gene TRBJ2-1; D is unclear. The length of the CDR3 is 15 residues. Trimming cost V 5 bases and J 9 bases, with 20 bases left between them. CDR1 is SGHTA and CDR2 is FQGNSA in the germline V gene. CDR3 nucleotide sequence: TGTGCCAGCAGCCAAACCAAACATGTATCGGGTGAGCAGTTCTTC. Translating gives CASSQTKHVSGEQFF.

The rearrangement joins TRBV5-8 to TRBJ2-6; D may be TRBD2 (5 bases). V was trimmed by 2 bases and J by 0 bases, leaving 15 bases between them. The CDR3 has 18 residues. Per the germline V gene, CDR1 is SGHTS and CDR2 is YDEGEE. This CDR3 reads CASSFDAGGGSGANVLTF. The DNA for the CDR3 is TGTGCCAGCAGCTTCGATGCGGGCGGAGGCTCTGGGGCCAACGTCCTGACTTTC. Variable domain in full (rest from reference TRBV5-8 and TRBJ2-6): EAGVTQSPTHLIKTRGQQATLRCSPISGHTSVYWYQQALGLGLQFLLWYDEGEERNRGNFPPRFSGRQFPNYSSELNVNALELEDSALYLCASSFDAGGGSGANVLTFGAGSRLTVL.

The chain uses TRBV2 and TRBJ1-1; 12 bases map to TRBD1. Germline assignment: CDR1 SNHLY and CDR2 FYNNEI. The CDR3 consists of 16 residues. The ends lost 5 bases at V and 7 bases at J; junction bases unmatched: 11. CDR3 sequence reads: CASSSGTGGVDGEAFF. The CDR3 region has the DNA TGTGCCAGCAGTTCTGGGACAGGGGGCGTGGATGGTGAAGCTTTCTTT.

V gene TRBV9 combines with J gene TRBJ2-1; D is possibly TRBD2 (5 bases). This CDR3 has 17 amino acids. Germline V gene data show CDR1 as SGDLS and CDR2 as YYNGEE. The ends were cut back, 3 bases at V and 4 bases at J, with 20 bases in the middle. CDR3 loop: CASSATPFSGVYNEQFF. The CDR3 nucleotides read TGTGCCAGCAGCGCAACCCCCTTCAGCGGAGTTTACAATGAGCAGTTCTTC.

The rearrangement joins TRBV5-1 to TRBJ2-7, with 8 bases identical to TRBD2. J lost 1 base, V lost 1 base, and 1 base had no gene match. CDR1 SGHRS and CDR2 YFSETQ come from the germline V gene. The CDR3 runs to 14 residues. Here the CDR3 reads CASSLSGGSYEQYF. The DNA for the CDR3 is TGCGCCAGCAGCTTGTCGGGGGGGTCCTACGAGCAGTACTTC.

DNA for the CDR3: TGTGCCAGCAGTTTACAGGGATTGGCCGGCAATGAGCAGTTCTTC. Amino acids: CASSLQGLAGNEQFF. The genes are TRBV5-4 and TRBJ2-1; D is perhaps TRBD1 (6 bases). The V gene lost 5 bases and the J gene lost 6 bases, with 18 bases spanning the gap. Germline V gives CDR1 SGHNT, CDR2 YYREEE (reference sequence). The CDR3 has 15 amino acids.

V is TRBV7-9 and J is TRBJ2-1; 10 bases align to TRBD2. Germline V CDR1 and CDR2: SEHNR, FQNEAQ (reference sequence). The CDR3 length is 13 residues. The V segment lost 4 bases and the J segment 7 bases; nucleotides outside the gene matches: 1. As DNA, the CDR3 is TGTGCCAGCAGCTCGACTAGCGGGAATGAGCAGTTCTTC. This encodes CASSSTSGNEQFF.